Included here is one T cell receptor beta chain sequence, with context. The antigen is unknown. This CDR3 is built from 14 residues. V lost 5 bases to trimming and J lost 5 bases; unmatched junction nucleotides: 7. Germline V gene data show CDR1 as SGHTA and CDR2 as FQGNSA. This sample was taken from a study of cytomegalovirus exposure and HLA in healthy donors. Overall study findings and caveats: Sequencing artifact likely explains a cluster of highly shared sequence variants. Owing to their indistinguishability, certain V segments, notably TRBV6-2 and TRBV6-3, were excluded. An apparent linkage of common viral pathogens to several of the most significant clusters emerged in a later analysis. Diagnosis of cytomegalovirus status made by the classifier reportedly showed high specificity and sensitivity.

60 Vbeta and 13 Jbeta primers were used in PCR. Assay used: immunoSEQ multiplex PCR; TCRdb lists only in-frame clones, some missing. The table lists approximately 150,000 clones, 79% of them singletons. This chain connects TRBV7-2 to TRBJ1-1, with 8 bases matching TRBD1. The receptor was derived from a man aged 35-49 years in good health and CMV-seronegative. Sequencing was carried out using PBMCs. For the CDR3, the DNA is TGTGCCAGCAGCCTCCAGGGGGCGAAGACTGAAGCTTTCTTT. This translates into CASSLQGAKTEAFF. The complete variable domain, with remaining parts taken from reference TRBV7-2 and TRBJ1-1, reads GAGVSQSPSNKVTEKGKDVELRCDPISGHTALYWYRQSLGQGLEFLIYFQGNSAPDKSGLPSDRFSAERTGGSVSTLTIQRTQQEDSAVYLCASSLQGAKTEAFFGQGTRLTVV.